These 8 T cell receptor beta chains were sequenced from one sample in a study of cytomegalovirus exposure and HLA in healthy donors. Use of 60 Vbeta and 13 Jbeta primers characterized the PCR. The data were produced by immunoSEQ multiplex PCR, yet TCRdb's version contains in-frame clones alone and is incomplete. Found here are under 200,000 clones, around four fifths of them singletons; the top ten hold 1.3%. Material for sequencing was PBMCs. All receptors come from a man aged 25 to 45 in good health and CMV-seronegative.

The V call is TRBV2, the J call TRBJ1-4; D unclear. CDR3 length: 14 residues. Trimming took off 10 bases at V and 0 bases at J, with 12 bases between the two ends. Germline-derived CDR1 and CDR2 are SNHLY and FYNNEI. CDR3 residues: CATPGGATNEKLFF. Written as DNA, the CDR3 is TGTGCCACCCCTGGAGGCGCAACTAATGAAAAACTGTTTTTT. Full variable domain (remainder filled in from reference TRBV2 and TRBJ1-4): EPEVTQTPSHQVTQMGQEVILRCVPISNHLYFYWYRQILGQKVEFLVSFYNNEISEKSEIFDDQFSVERPDGSNFTLKIRSTKLEDSAMYFCATPGGATNEKLFFGSGTQLSVL.

The rearrangement links TRBV4-2 to TRBJ2-7, with 7 bases aligning to TRBD1. CDR3 length: 15 residues. Per the germline V gene, CDR1 is LGHNA and CDR2 is YNFKEQ. The V segment lost 2 bases and the J segment 3 bases; nucleotides outside the gene matches: 7. The CDR3 here is CASSQTRDSYYEQYF. In DNA, the CDR3 is TGTGCCAGCAGCCAAACCCGGGACAGCTACTACGAGCAGTACTTC.

This chain connects TRBV27 to TRBJ2-4; the match to TRBD1 covers 9 bases. With 1 base clipped from V and 4 bases from J, the junction kept 5 bases outside the gene matches. Germline CDR1 and CDR2: MNHEY and SMNVEV (reference sequence). This CDR3 has 16 amino acids. DNA of the CDR3: TGTGCCAGCAGTTTATGGGGGACAGGGAAGAAAAACATTCAGTACTTC. Its protein is CASSLWGTGKKNIQYF.

This clone has a single count. V is TRBV15 and J is TRBJ1-1; D may be TRBD1 (6 bases). CDR3 length equals 13 residues. Germline lookup yields CDR1 LNHNV and CDR2 YYDKDF (reference sequence). V shed 2 bases and J shed 10 bases, with 14 bases lying between them. This chain's CDR3 is CATSRSQGGAAFF. DNA for the CDR3: TGTGCCACCAGCAGATCACAGGGTGGGGCAGCTTTCTTT.

CDR3 region: CASSLAGGMGTGELFF. In DNA form, the CDR3 reads TGTGCCAGCAGTTTAGCGGGGGGAATGGGCACCGGGGAGCTGTTTTTT. The chain recombines TRBV28 with TRBJ2-2; 8 positions match TRBD2. The J segment lost 4 bases and the V segment lost 2 bases, leaving 6 bases of the junction unmatched. This CDR3 is built from 16 residues. CDR1 and CDR2 (germline): MDHEN, SYDVKM. The variable domain in full, completed from reference TRBV28 and TRBJ2-2, reads DVKVTQSSRYLVKRTGEKVFLECVQDMDHENMFWYRQDPGLGLRLIYFSYDVKMKEKGDIPEGYSVSREKKERFSLILESASTNQTSMYLCASSLAGGMGTGELFFGEGSRLTVL.

This rearrangement joins TRBV19 to TRBJ2-7; TRBD1 is a possible D gene (6 bases). Germline lookup yields CDR1 LNHDA and CDR2 SQIVND (reference sequence). Trimming shortened V by 3 bases and J by 5 bases, and 17 bases separated the two germline ends. The CDR3 length is 15 residues. The CDR3 region is CASSIATGREDEQYF. For the CDR3, the DNA is TGTGCCAGTAGTATCGCAACAGGGAGAGAGGACGAGCAGTACTTC.

The chain combines TRBV4-3 with TRBJ1-5, with 7 bases lining up with TRBD1. The germline gives CDR1 LGHNA, CDR2 YSLEER. The CDR3 has 16 amino acids. Germline trimming cut 1 base from V and 7 bases from J; bases unmatched to any gene: 10. The CDR3 bases are TGCGCCAGCAGCCAAGGCGGTGCACAGGGGCCCCAGCCCCAGCATTTT. Its protein product is CASSQGGAQGPQPQHF.

The count of this clone is one. The V call is TRBV13, the J call TRBJ2-2; TRBD1 aligns across 10 bases. The CDR3 runs to 16 residues. V lost 4 bases and J lost 7; bases outside the gene matches: 9. CDR1 and CDR2 from the germline V gene are PRHDT and FYEKMQ (reference sequence). The CDR3 reads CASSYPTGGAVGELFF. The CDR3 DNA reads TGTGCCAGCAGCTACCCGACAGGGGGCGCGGTCGGGGAGCTGTTTTTT.